The clone carrying this T cell receptor (beta chain) was found a few times. Original processing notes: Cell counts per sample came from amplifying reference gene primers. Libraries were prepared by immunoSEQ multiplex PCR; TCRdb keeps only in-frame clonotypes and omits some of them. V, J and clone size were drawn from that table, and D and trimming were deduced from the DNA. Of 340,000 or so clones listed, roughly 87% are singletons. V lost 3 bases to trimming and J lost 2 bases, with 8 bases between them. Germline values: CDR1 SGDLS, CDR2 YYNGEE. The CDR3 spans 14 residues. The entry originates in a study of blood T cell repertoires in COVID-19. Study at large: COVID-19 samples, acute and convalescent, were from the United States, Italy and Spain. PBMCs, B-cell-depleted T cells, or T cells provided the cDNA or gDNA that made up the material.

The sample comprised peripheral blood. The sequence derives from a man aged 45-65 years with active or convalescent COVID-19. V is TRBV9 and J is TRBJ2-2; TRBD2 is a possible D gene (5 bases). In DNA form, the CDR3 reads TGTGCCAGCAGCGAATCGGGAAACACCGGGGAGCTGTTTTTT. Its translation is CASSESGNTGELFF.